One T cell receptor (beta chain) is described in this entry. The antigen remains unidentified. Germline V gives CDR1 SGHRS, CDR2 YFSETQ. Trimming left V 2 bases short and J 5 bases short, with 2 bases between. CDR3 length: 11 amino acids. Libraries were prepared by immunoSEQ multiplex PCR; TCRdb keeps only in-frame clonotypes and omits some of them. The sample shows some 69,000 clones, 85% to 90% of them seen only once. This sample is part of a study of OX40 agonist ivuxolimab in advanced cancers. The study's findings and limits: No antigen was identified for the clonally expanded peripheral T cells.

J is TRBJ2-1 and V is TRBV5-1; D gene uncertain. The sample here was CD4+ or CD8+ T cells sorted from blood, taken in a trial of the OX40 agonist ivuxolimab. The receptor was isolated from an adult with an advanced solid tumor such as melanoma, head and neck, liver or kidney cancer. This chain's CDR3 is CASSFNNEQFF. The CDR3 DNA reads TGCGCCAGCAGCTTTAACAATGAGCAGTTCTTC.